The 22 T cell receptor beta chains below come from one sample, sequenced in a study of T cells in Graves' hyperthyroidism and ophthalmopathy (dated by TCRdb to the late 2010s). Receptors were amplified or captured by multiplex PCR. The sequencer listed for this sample is Illumina HiSeq 2000. The TCR beta CDR3 regions were amplified from the RNA transcripts. A first-round RT-PCR of the TCR CDR3 used the HTBI primer set with the Qiagen OneStep RT-PCR kit. TCRdb reran the public reads through fastp at Q25 and MiXCR, keeping productive beta chains. Each record represents a unique CDR3 protein, reported with the most common genes and DNA among its rows. For this sample the table gives 650,000 to 800,000 distinct CDR3 sequences, of which just under 45% were detected only once. Less than 9% of the sample goes to the ten largest clones. Sequenced sample: peripheral blood or thyroid tissue (not recorded which). All receptors come from an adult man with Graves' disease, either hyperthyroidism or ophthalmopathy (not recorded which).

V and J are TRBV20-1 and TRBJ2-7; D is uncertain. Germline CDR1 is DFQATT and CDR2 is SNEGSKA (reference sequence). The V gene lost 0 bases and the J gene lost 3 bases, with 15 bases spanning the gap. The CDR3 length is 15 residues. The CDR3 sequence: CSARDRAINYYEQYF. The CDR3 DNA sequence: TGCAGTGCTAGAGATCGGGCGATTAATTACTACGAGCAGTACTTC.

The chain has TRBV2 and TRBJ1-2; 9 nucleotides align to TRBD1. The CDR3 loop spans 16 amino acids. Germline lookup yields CDR1 SNHLY and CDR2 FYNNEI. Germline trimming cut 5 bases from V and 8 bases from J; bases unmatched to any gene: 15. CDR3 bases: TGTGCCAGCAGTTTCTCACACGGACAGGGGATAGGAGGCTACACCTTC. Translating gives CASSFSHGQGIGGYTF.

Points on this clonotype: This may be a read error: a much more frequent sequence differs by one nucleotide. This chain joins TRBV19 and TRBJ1-5; TRBD1 matches at 8 bases. Germline V gene lookup returns CDR1 LNHDA and CDR2 SQIVND (reference sequence). This CDR3 spans 13 amino acids. V lost 10 bases, J lost 2 bases, and 4 bases stayed unmatched. The CDR3 protein is CATQDRGNQPQHF. CDR3 nucleotide sequence: TGTGCCACCCAGGACAGGGGCAATCAGCCCCAGCATTTT.

This clonotype was seen a few times. The chain carries TRBV19 and TRBJ1-1; 9 bases are shared with TRBD1. The germline gives CDR1 LNHDA, CDR2 SQIVND (reference sequence). The CDR3 loop spans 17 amino acids. V was clipped by 6 bases and J by 4 bases; unmatched bases: 15. The CDR3 sequence is CASSPGGTGFGGTEAFF. The CDR3 DNA reads as TGTGCCAGTAGCCCGGGCGGGACAGGGTTTGGTGGCACTGAAGCTTTCTTT.

The chain joins TRBV7-9 to TRBJ1-2; perhaps TRBD1 as D (6 bases). Germline V lookup: CDR1 SEHNR, CDR2 FQNEAQ (reference sequence). The CDR3 loop spans 16 amino acids. The germline V and J ends were trimmed by 8 bases and 7 bases, with 26 bases remaining between them. The CDR3 region is CASGPSATQGFAGYTF. As DNA, the CDR3 is TGTGCCAGCGGCCCTTCCGCCACACAGGGCTTCGCTGGCTACACCTTC.

The chain recombines TRBV29-1 with TRBJ1-3; D unresolved. The CDR3 has 17 residues. Germline CDR1 is SQVTM and CDR2 is ANQGSEA. Trimming left V 6 bases short and J 0 bases short, with 21 bases between. CDR3 sequence reads: CSVLGRFGRISGNTIYF. In nucleotides, the CDR3 is TGCAGCGTACTAGGCCGCTTCGGACGTATCTCTGGAAACACCATATATTTT.

The chain's CDR3 is CASVGTETQETQYF. DNA for the CDR3: TGTGCCAGCGTCGGGACAGAGACCCAAGAGACCCAGTACTTC. The chain employs TRBV7-9 and TRBJ2-5, with 7 bases that match TRBD1. CDR3 length: 14 amino acids. V lost 8 bases to trimming and J lost 1 base; unmatched junction nucleotides: 7. From germline, CDR1 is SEHNR and CDR2 FQNEAQ (reference sequence).

The V gene is TRBV5-1, the J gene TRBJ2-2; weak D call: TRBD1 (6 bases). The CDR3 is made up of 14 amino acids. V was shortened by 8 bases and J by 4 bases, with 15 bases between the two germline ends. Germline V gene sequence: CDR1 SGHRS, CDR2 YFSETQ. This CDR3 is CASTRGRITGELFF. CDR3 DNA sequence: TGCGCCAGTACCAGGGGAAGGATCACCGGGGAGCTGTTTTTT.

This clonotype has a count of ten or more. The rearrangement links TRBV29-1 to TRBJ1-1, with a tentative D call TRBD1 (5 bases). Per germline, CDR1 SQVTM and CDR2 ANQGSEA. The CDR3 consists of 12 residues. Deletions cut 7 bases from V and 0 bases from J, with 9 bases between. CDR3 DNA: TGCAGCGACTGGGGCTTGAACACTGAAGCTTTCTTT. It is translated as CSDWGLNTEAFF. The full variable domain, rest sourced from reference TRBV29-1 and TRBJ1-1, is SAVISQKPSRDICQRGTSLTIQCQVDSQVTMMFWYRQQPGQSLTLIATANQGSEATYESGFVIDKFPISRPNLTFSTLTVSNMSPEDSSIYLCSDWGLNTEAFFGQGTRLTVV.

In its sample, this clonotype was seen once. The J gene is TRBJ1-4, the V gene TRBV19; D remains ambiguous. The CDR3 totals 17 residues. CDR1 is LNHDA and CDR2 is SQIVND in the germline V gene (reference sequence). V was pared by 0 bases and J by 2 bases, with 13 bases between. The CDR3 here is CASSIDRYSVTNEKLFF. In nucleotides, the CDR3 is TGTGCCAGTAGTATAGATCGGTACAGCGTCACTAATGAAAAACTGTTTTTT. The variable domain in full, with the rest retrieved from reference TRBV19 and TRBJ1-4, is DGGITQSPKYLFRKEGQNVTLSCEQNLNHDAMYWYRQDPGQGLRLIYYSQIVNDFQKGDIAEGYSVSREKKESFPLTVTSAQKNPTAFYLCASSIDRYSVTNEKLFFGSGTQLSVL.

The chain joins TRBV11-2 to TRBJ2-7; tentative D call: TRBD2 (7 bases). The germline CDR1 and CDR2 sequences are SGHAT and FQNNGV. V lost 5 bases and J 3 bases, leaving 14 bases between the germline ends. The CDR3 is 14 amino acids. In nucleotides, the CDR3 is TGTGCCAGCAGCACAAGGGGGGGGATCTACGAGCAGTACTTC. Its protein is CASSTRGGIYEQYF.

This chain uses TRBV7-2 with TRBJ2-7; TRBD1 aligns across 11 bases. Trimming cost V 2 bases and J 7 bases; bases outside gene matches: 7. CDR1 is SGHTA, CDR2 FQGNSA, per germline. This CDR3 is 15 amino acids long. CDR3 in amino acids: CASSLMGTGGREQYF. In DNA, the CDR3 is TGTGCCAGCAGCTTAATGGGGACAGGGGGTAGGGAGCAGTACTTC.

The chain carries TRBV7-9 and TRBJ1-2; no firm D call. The CDR3 runs 12 residues. Trimming took 8 bases from V and 5 from J, leaving 12 bases between them. Germline V gene data show CDR1 as SEHNR and CDR2 as FQNEAQ (reference sequence). The CDR3, as DNA: TGTGCCAGCTCTCACGACACATATGGCTACACCTTC. It codes for CASSHDTYGYTF.

This clonotype has just one count. The chain uses TRBV9 and TRBJ1-2, with 8 bases that match TRBD1. The CDR3 spans 14 residues. CDR1 and CDR2 (germline): SGDLS, YYNGEE. With 4 bases clipped from V and 6 bases from J, the junction kept 8 bases outside the gene matches. CDR3 nucleotide sequence: TGTGCCAGCAGCCAAGCAGGGGGCGCCCATGGCTACACCTTC. This codes for CASSQAGGAHGYTF. Complete variable domain (other parts from reference TRBV9 and TRBJ1-2): DSGVTQTPKHLITATGQRVTLRCSPRSGDLSVYWYQQSLDQGLQFLIQYYNGEERAKGNILERFSAQQFPDLHSELNLSSLELGDSALYFCASSQAGGAHGYTFGSGTRLTVV.

In this sample, this clonotype turned up a few times. The chain joins TRBV7-9 to TRBJ2-7; 8 nucleotides line up with TRBD2. Germline V gene lookup returns CDR1 SEHNR and CDR2 FQNEAQ (reference sequence). The length of the CDR3 is 14 residues. Trimming took 5 bases from V and 1 from J; bases not matched to a gene: 4. The CDR3 sequence is CASSPRGGSYEQYF. The CDR3 DNA sequence: TGTGCCAGCAGCCCCCGGGGGGGATCCTACGAGCAGTACTTC.

The V call is TRBV10-3, the J call TRBJ1-1; TRBD1 might be the D (5 bases). The V gene's germline CDR1 is ENHRY and CDR2 SYGVKD. CDR3 length equals 13 residues. Trimming removed 0 bases from V and 11 bases from J, with 13 bases in between. CDR3 DNA sequence: TGTGCCATCAGTGAGTCGGGACGCCAGTCGGCTTTCTTT. Protein product: CAISESGRQSAFF.

This clonotype was detected many times. The J gene is TRBJ2-5, the V gene TRBV12-3 or TRBV12-4; D ambiguous. V was shortened by 4 bases and J by 1 base, with 7 bases between the two germline ends. The CDR3 is made up of 13 amino acids. CDR3 in amino acids: CASSYRSQETQYF. For the CDR3, the DNA is TGTGCCAGCAGTTATCGAAGCCAAGAGACCCAGTACTTC.

The chain uses TRBV15 and TRBJ2-5; TRBD1 aligns across 11 bases. This CDR3 contains 16 residues. The germline CDR1 and CDR2 sequences are LNHNV and YYDKDF (reference sequence). J lost 6 bases, V lost 3 bases, and 9 bases had no gene match. As DNA, the CDR3 is TGTGCCACCAGCAGGGACTACCAGGACAGGGGGCAGACCCAGTACTTC. Its protein is CATSRDYQDRGQTQYF.

The chain carries TRBV16 and TRBJ1-2, with D perhaps matching TRBD1 (6 bases). CDR3 size: 13 residues. CDR1 is KGHSY, CDR2 FQNENV, per germline. Written as DNA, the CDR3 is TGTGCTACGCGGGACATCGGTAACTATGGCTACACCTTC. It is translated as CATRDIGNYGYTF. The full variable domain, with the rest looked up from reference TRBV16 and TRBJ1-2, is GEEVAQTPKHLVRGEGQKAKLYCAPIKGHSYVFWYQQVLKNEFKFLISFQNENVFDETGMPKERFSAKCLPNSPCSLEIQATKLEDSAVYFCATRDIGNYGYTFGSGTRLTVV.

The CDR3 is CASSIGGSYQETQYF. The CDR3 bases are TGTGCCAGTAGTATAGGCGGCAGCTACCAAGAGACCCAGTACTTC. This chain connects TRBV19 to TRBJ2-5; D is undetermined. Trimming took 1 base from V and 0 from J, leaving 9 bases between them. In germline, CDR1 is LNHDA, CDR2 SQIVND (reference sequence). The CDR3 is made up of 15 amino acids.

J is TRBJ2-7 and V is TRBV20-1; D unresolved. The ends were cut back, 1 base at V and 6 bases at J, with 16 bases in the middle. The CDR3 consists of 14 residues. In germline, CDR1 is DFQATT, CDR2 SNEGSKA (reference sequence). The CDR3 reads CSARADLARTEQYF. As DNA, the CDR3 is TGCAGTGCTAGAGCCGACCTGGCGAGAACCGAGCAGTACTTC.

The chain carries TRBV6-5 and TRBJ1-4; D gene uncertain. Between the trimmed V and J ends, which lost 5 bases and 7 bases, there was a span of 5 bases. The germline CDR1 and CDR2 sequences are MNHEY and SVGAGI. There are 11 residues in the CDR3. The CDR3 DNA reads as TGTGCCAGCAGTAAGGGTGAAAAACTGTTTTTT. Its protein product is CASSKGEKLFF.